A single sample is the source of the 5 T cell receptor beta chains below, sequenced in a study of shared clonotypes between healthy human individuals. Clones were sequenced by immunoSEQ multiplex PCR, and TCRdb holds only the in-frame ones, with some missing. This sample has millions of clones; 85% to 95% occur once, and the top ten carry about 0.13%. Sequenced input: naive CD4+ T cells sorted from blood. Sample subset: CD45RA+ positively selected. Receptors were obtained from a man between 18 and 29 years old in good health.

The CDR3 DNA reads TGTGCCAGCAGGCAGCGGGACAGGGGATGGCAAGAGACCCAGTACTTC. Its translation is CASRQRDRGWQETQYF. The V and J genes are TRBV28 and TRBJ2-5; 10 positions agree with TRBD1. In germline, CDR1 is MDHEN, CDR2 SYDVKM. The CDR3 runs 16 residues. V shed 6 bases, J shed 2 bases, and the junction held 9 bases outside the gene matches.

To note about this clone: This could be a read error, since a much larger clone is one nucleotide away. Within the sample, other DNA sequences also encode this same CDR3. The V gene is TRBV30, the J gene TRBJ2-2; TRBD1 or TRBD2 may be the D gene (5 bases each). CDR3 length: 13 residues. Germline lookup yields CDR1 GTSNPN and CDR2 SVGIG (reference sequence). Trimming cost V 3 bases and J 6 bases, with 11 bases left between them. CDR3 amino acids: CAWSPSGPGELFF. For the CDR3, the DNA is TGTGCCTGGAGCCCCTCGGGGCCCGGGGAGCTGTTTTTT.

The chain links TRBV30 to TRBJ2-1, with D unresolved. The ends were cut back, 3 bases at V and 4 bases at J, with 4 bases in the middle. In germline, CDR1 is GTSNPN, CDR2 SVGIG (reference sequence). The CDR3 length is 11 residues. The CDR3 loop is CAWRRYNEQFF. The CDR3 DNA sequence: TGTGCCTGGAGAAGGTACAATGAGCAGTTCTTC.

Note on this clone: The sample holds other DNA sequences that translate to the same CDR3. The chain carries TRBV7-3 and TRBJ2-5; 7 bases fit TRBD1. The germline CDR1 and CDR2 sequences are SGHTA and FQGTGA. CDR3 length: 15 amino acids. With V trimmed by 3 bases and J by 0 bases, 4 bases remained unmatched. The DNA of the CDR3 is TGTGCCAGCAGCTTGGGCGACAGGGACCAAGAGACCCAGTACTTC. Translated, it gives CASSLGDRDQETQYF.

J is TRBJ1-6 and V is TRBV19, with D tentatively TRBD1 (5 bases). CDR3 length equals 13 residues. Germline CDR1 is LNHDA and CDR2 is SQIVND (reference sequence). Trimming shortened V by 8 bases and J by 10 bases, and 15 bases separated the two germline ends. CDR3 residues: CASFPGGGSPLHF. CDR3 DNA: TGTGCCAGTTTTCCGGGGGGTGGGTCACCCCTCCACTTT.